The entry below gives a single T cell receptor beta chain sequence along with its context. Its target is unknown. Assay: immunoSEQ multiplex PCR; the TCRdb copy retains only in-frame clones and omits some. The repertoire consists of millions of clones, with 85% to 95% occurring once and the leading ten covering 0.1% to 0.15%. This entry comes from a study of shared clonotypes between healthy human individuals. Study outcomes and limitations: Generally, naive subsets (rather than memory subsets) showed larger estimated richness. Only blood was sampled; tissue repertoires likely differ. Non-shared clonotypes had lower generation probabilities than clonotypes shared by all four sorted-subset donors.

The clonotype originates from a man in his late teens or twenties in good health. Sequences were obtained from naive CD4+ T cells sorted from blood. Subset: CD45RA+ positively selected.

CDR3 sequence (DNA): TGTGCCAGCAGCGTAGCGGGCGCATCCTACGAGCAGTACTTC. Translated, it gives CASSVAGASYEQYF. The V call is TRBV9, the J call TRBJ2-7, with D unclear. Trimming left V 0 bases short and J 1 base short, with 8 bases between. CDR1 SGDLS and CDR2 YYNGEE come from the germline V gene. The CDR3 has 14 residues.